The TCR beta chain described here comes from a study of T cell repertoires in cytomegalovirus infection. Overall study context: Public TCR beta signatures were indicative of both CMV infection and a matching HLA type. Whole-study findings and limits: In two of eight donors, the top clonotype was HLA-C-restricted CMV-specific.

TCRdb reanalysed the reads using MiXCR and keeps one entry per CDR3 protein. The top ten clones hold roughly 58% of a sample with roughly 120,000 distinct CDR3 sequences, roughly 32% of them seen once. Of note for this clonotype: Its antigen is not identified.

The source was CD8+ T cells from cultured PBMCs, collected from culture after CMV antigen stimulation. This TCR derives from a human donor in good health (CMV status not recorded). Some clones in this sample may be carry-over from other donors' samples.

The CDR3 reads CASSLKAVRVYGYTF. For the CDR3, the DNA is TGTGCCAGCAGTTTGAAAGCCGTCCGGGTCTATGGCTACACCTTC. The chain links TRBV28 to TRBJ1-2; D gene ambiguous. CDR1 MDHEN and CDR2 SYDVKM come from the germline V gene. Between the trimmed V and J ends, which lost 3 bases and 4 bases, there was a span of 15 bases. The CDR3 is 15 residues long.